This T cell receptor (beta chain) was captured by sequencing in a study of OX40 agonist ivuxolimab in advanced cancers. At the level of the study: The drug used for patients, ivuxolimab, was an agonistic anti-OX40 (CD134) antibody. Prior anti-PD-1, anti-PD-L1 or anti-CTLA-4 therapy was allowed; around 43% had some.

This clone showed up just a few times. TCRdb's copy holds only in-frame clones and misses some; the assay was immunoSEQ multiplex PCR. The repertoire includes tens of thousands of clones, around 78% of them detected once, and around 5% sits in the top ten. This CDR3 has 14 residues. The V gene lost 3 bases and the J gene lost 4 bases, with 14 bases spanning the gap. CDR1 is SGDLS and CDR2 is YYNGEE in the germline V gene. V usage is TRBV9 and J usage is TRBJ2-7, with D possibly being TRBD1 or TRBD2 (5 bases each). The sequences come from CD4+ or CD8+ T cells sorted from blood, collected in a trial of the OX40 agonist ivuxolimab. This clonotype was sampled from an adult with an advanced solid tumor such as melanoma, head and neck, liver or kidney cancer. In DNA, the CDR3 is TGTGCCAGCAGCGCCCCCGGGACGGGGTACGAGCAGTACTTC. It codes for CASSAPGTGYEQYF.